These 20 T cell receptor beta chains came from one sample sequenced in a study of T cells in Graves' hyperthyroidism and ophthalmopathy. RNA transcripts gave rise to amplified TCR beta CDR3 regions. Initially, a first-round RT-PCR of the TCR CDR3 employed the HTBI primer set. Each CDR3 protein is one row after TCRdb ran MiXCR on the multiplex PCR reads. The sample carries about 740,000 distinct CDR3 sequences, 14% recorded once. Sequenced sample: blood. The receptors derive from a woman between 18 and 30 years old with Graves' hyperthyroidism.

This clonotype was detected ten times or more. The chain has TRBV20-1 and TRBJ2-5; no clear D gene. There are 13 residues in the CDR3. V was shortened by 6 bases and J by 5 bases, with 16 bases between the two germline ends. Germline V CDR1 and CDR2: DFQATT, SNEGSKA (reference sequence). CDR3 residues: CSALGLSGETQYF. CDR3 DNA: TGCAGTGCCCTGGGCCTTTCCGGGGAGACCCAGTACTTC.

This clonotype was observed at least ten times. CDR3 in DNA: TGTGCCAGCAGGCAACAGGGGTATAGCAATCAGCCCCAGCATTTT. This gives the protein CASRQQGYSNQPQHF. The rearrangement joins TRBV28 to TRBJ1-5; 7 bases agree with TRBD1. Germline V gene data show CDR1 as MDHEN and CDR2 as SYDVKM. Trimming took 6 bases from V and 0 from J; bases not matched to a gene: 5. The CDR3 runs to 15 residues.

This clonotype was seen only a few times. V and J are TRBV5-1 and TRBJ1-1; D is ambiguous. The CDR3 is 11 amino acids. CDR1 and CDR2 from the germline V gene are SGHRS and YFSETQ. V lost 2 bases, J lost 10 bases, and 9 bases lay in between. As DNA, the CDR3 is TGCGCCAGCAGCTTAGGACCTCGAGCTTTCTTT. This codes for CASSLGPRAFF.

This clonotype was counted between two and nine times. The genes are TRBV6-5 and TRBJ1-1; D is ambiguous. Germline-derived CDR1 and CDR2 are MNHEY and SVGAGI. Trimming shortened V by 0 bases and J by 7 bases, and 9 bases separated the two germline ends. The CDR3 extends over 13 amino acids. CDR3 loop: CASSYSLGYEAFF. The CDR3 bases are TGTGCCAGCAGTTACTCCCTCGGCTATGAAGCTTTCTTT.

This clonotype appeared a few times. The chain links TRBV2 to TRBJ2-1; weak D call: TRBD2 (6 bases). The germline V gene encodes CDR1 SNHLY and CDR2 FYNNEI. The V end lost 1 base, the J end lost 4 bases, and 17 bases lay between the germline ends. CDR3 length: 17 residues. The DNA of the CDR3 is TGTGCCAGCAGTGAAGGACTTAAGGGCGGGATTTACAATGAGCAGTTCTTC. This codes for CASSEGLKGGIYNEQFF.

This chain uses TRBV7-2 with TRBJ2-5, with D maybe TRBD1 (6 bases). Trimming removed 8 bases at V and 5 bases at J, with 30 bases between. The CDR3 length is 18 residues. Per germline, CDR1 SGHTA and CDR2 FQGNSA. The CDR3, as DNA: TGTGCCAGCGGCCGGCGGGCCTCCGGGCCTGGGGGCAGGGAGACCCAGTACTTC. It translates to CASGRRASGPGGRETQYF. Looking up the rest from reference TRBV7-2 and TRBJ2-5 gives the full variable domain: GAGVSQSPSNKVTEKGKDVELRCDPISGHTALYWYRQSLGQGLEFLIYFQGNSAPDKSGLPSDRFSAERTGGSVSTLTIQRTQQEDSAVYLCASGRRASGPGGRETQYFGPGTRLLVL.

This chain uses TRBV7-9 with TRBJ2-1, with D tentatively TRBD1 or TRBD2 (7 bases each). CDR3 size: 15 residues. Trimming shortened V by 1 base and J by 5 bases, and 12 bases separated the two germline ends. CDR1 SEHNR and CDR2 FQNEAQ come from the germline V gene (reference sequence). CDR3 amino acids: CASSLGQGGDNEQFF. The DNA for the CDR3 is TGTGCCAGCAGCTTAGGCCAGGGGGGGGACAATGAGCAGTTCTTC.

With regard to this clonotype: A read error may explain this, as a much larger clone is one base away. J is TRBJ2-5 and V is TRBV30, with a possible D match to TRBD1 (7 bases). This CDR3 is 15 amino acids long. Germline V gene data show CDR1 as GTSNPN and CDR2 as SVGIG (reference sequence). The CDR3 DNA reads as TGTGCCCGGAGTGATGCGGGACAGAACCAAGAGACCCAGTACTTC. Its protein is CARSDAGQNQETQYF.

In its sample, this clonotype was seen many times. The chain uses TRBV5-1 and TRBJ2-3, with TRBD2 matching 11 bases. Looked up from germline, CDR1 is SGHRS and CDR2 is YFSETQ. V lost 1 base and J lost 6; bases outside the gene matches: 7. This CDR3 is 16 amino acids long. CDR3 sequence reads: CASSLKTLAGVDTQYF. The DNA for the CDR3 is TGCGCCAGCAGCTTGAAGACACTAGCGGGAGTGGATACGCAGTATTTT.

The chain carries TRBV5-5 and TRBJ2-7; D assignment may be TRBD1 or TRBD2 (6 bases each). Germline V gene data show CDR1 as SGHKS and CDR2 as YYEKEE (reference sequence). V was cut by 1 base and J by 2 bases, with 13 bases left in between. The CDR3 consists of 15 residues. CDR3 nucleotides: TGTGCCAGCAGCTTGATGTACGGGGGCGCCTACGAGCAGTACTTC. It encodes CASSLMYGGAYEQYF.

In this sample, this clonotype turned up many times. V is TRBV3-1 and J is TRBJ2-1; D is ambiguous. The V end lost 4 bases, the J end lost 5 bases, and 12 bases lay between the germline ends. There are 14 residues in the CDR3. Per germline, CDR1 LGHDT and CDR2 YNNKEL (reference sequence). The CDR3 region has the DNA TGTGCCAGCAGCCTCCGAGGAGCGAACAATGAGCAGTTCTTC. Translation: CASSLRGANNEQFF.

The V and J genes are TRBV18 and TRBJ1-2, with D maybe TRBD1 (6 bases). Germline CDR1 reads KGHSH; CDR2 reads LQKENI. V shed 3 bases and J shed 4 bases, with 21 bases lying between them. There are 17 residues in the CDR3. CDR3 sequence reads: CASSPIETGTIGYGYTF. The CDR3 DNA sequence: TGTGCCAGCTCACCGATAGAAACAGGGACAATTGGCTATGGCTACACCTTC.

This clonotype was counted ten times or more. The chain carries TRBV12-5 and TRBJ2-7; 9 bases are a match to TRBD2. V lost 5 bases and J lost 2; bases outside the gene matches: 7. This CDR3 has 15 residues. CDR1 is LGHNT, CDR2 FRNRAP, per germline. The CDR3 region is CASGPRLAVTYEQYF. The CDR3 DNA reads TGTGCTAGTGGTCCGCGACTAGCGGTTACCTACGAGCAGTACTTC.

This clonotype was observed many times. This rearrangement joins TRBV2 to TRBJ2-7; D perhaps matches TRBD1 (6 bases). The CDR3 has 13 amino acids. Germline CDR1 reads SNHLY; CDR2 reads FYNNEI. Trimming left V 6 bases short and J 3 bases short, with 12 bases between. The CDR3 protein is CASRNLQGYEQYF. The CDR3 DNA follows: TGTGCCAGCAGGAACCTACAGGGCTACGAGCAGTACTTC.

The sample holds many counts of this clonotype. The chain combines TRBV12-5 with TRBJ1-1, with TRBD1 as a possible D gene (5 bases). Trimming cost V 0 bases and J 2 bases, with 7 bases left between them. The CDR3 extends over 14 amino acids. Germline CDR1 LGHNT, CDR2 FRNRAP. CDR3 residues: CASGLVGGNTEAFF. DNA of the CDR3: TGTGCTAGTGGTTTGGTCGGGGGAAACACTGAAGCTTTCTTT.

The chain joins TRBV6-2 or TRBV6-3 to TRBJ2-5; 7 bases are shared with TRBD2. This CDR3 has 15 amino acids. V dropped 6 bases and J dropped 4; count of bases not matched to a gene: 11. The V gene's germline CDR1 is MNHEY and CDR2 SVGEGT. CDR3 in DNA: TGTGCCAGCAGACGAACGCGGGAGAGGAGAGAGACCCAGTACTTC. This codes for CASRRTRERRETQYF.

This clonotype was recorded a few times. The rearrangement uses TRBV7-2 and TRBJ2-3; no clear D gene. The CDR3 sequence is 13 residues long. From germline, CDR1 is SGHTA and CDR2 FQGNSA. V was pared by 5 bases and J by 6 bases, with 12 bases between. The CDR3 loop is CASSPQSWDTQYF. The CDR3 DNA reads as TGTGCCAGCAGCCCTCAATCGTGGGATACGCAGTATTTT. The variable domain in full, with the rest retrieved from reference TRBV7-2 and TRBJ2-3, is GAGVSQSPSNKVTEKGKDVELRCDPISGHTALYWYRQSLGQGLEFLIYFQGNSAPDKSGLPSDRFSAERTGGSVSTLTIQRTQQEDSAVYLCASSPQSWDTQYFGPGTRLTVL.

The V and J genes are TRBV10-3 and TRBJ2-5; TRBD1 might be the D (5 bases). Trimming took 3 bases from V and 2 from J, leaving 7 bases between them. Per the germline V gene, CDR1 is ENHRY and CDR2 is SYGVKD. The CDR3 consists of 13 residues. CDR3 sequence (DNA): TGTGCCATCAGTGAAACAGGTCAAGAGACCCAGTACTTC. It yields the protein CAISETGQETQYF.

Ten or more counts support this clonotype. The chain is built from TRBV6-1 and TRBJ1-1; D perhaps matches TRBD1 (5 bases). Germline CDR1 and CDR2: MNHNS and SASEGT. The CDR3 is 16 residues long. V lost 5 bases to trimming and J lost 2 bases, with 18 bases between them. The CDR3 DNA reads as TGTGCCAGCAGTTTACGGGGGGGTGGGGGAAACACTGAAGCTTTCTTT. It is translated as CASSLRGGGGNTEAFF.

This clonotype was counted at least ten times. The chain employs TRBV15 and TRBJ1-1, with D possibly matching TRBD1 (5 bases). The CDR3 spans 13 residues. The germline V and J ends were trimmed by 8 bases and 4 bases, with 14 bases remaining between them. Per the germline V gene, CDR1 is LNHNV and CDR2 is YYDKDF (reference sequence). The CDR3 spells CATRAAGGTEAFF. CDR3 nucleotide sequence: TGTGCCACCCGAGCTGCGGGGGGCACTGAAGCTTTCTTT.